This TCR beta chain stems from a study of Graves' ophthalmopathy and Graves' hyperthyroidism. Whole-study findings and limits: Between ophthalmopathy and stable hyperthyroidism, a 13-signature model drew a separation with just over 85% sensitivity and approximately 79% specificity. Blood samples also showed most expanded thyroid clonotypes exceeding 0.001 frequency.

Every ophthalmopathy donor presented moderate-to-severe activity, CAS ≥3, NOSPECS ≥4 and duration under 3 months. As the starting material, 8 to 10 ml of fresh peripheral blood yielded the PBMCs. This clonotype has ten or more counts. Its cognate antigen is unknown. Germline CDR1 reads MNHNS; CDR2 reads SASEGT. The V gene end was trimmed by 5 bases and the J gene end by 7 bases; junction bases not matched to a gene: 4. This CDR3 contains 13 residues. Amplification of the TCR beta CDR3 regions used RNA transcripts (as template). The authors performed first-round RT-PCR with HTBI primers and then a second-round multiplex PCR. TCRdb re-called the multiplex PCR reads with MiXCR, one entry per CDR3 protein. The repertoire holds about 410,000 distinct CDR3 sequences, with around 17% as singletons.

The rearrangement uses TRBV6-1 and TRBJ1-5; 8 bases map to TRBD1. The specimen was peripheral blood. The TCR comes from a woman under 30 with Graves' ophthalmopathy. The CDR3 nucleotides are TGTGCCAGCAGTCGACAGGGGAGCCAGCCCCAGCATTTT. Residues: CASSRQGSQPQHF.